This is a list of T cell receptor beta chains from one sample in a study of multiple sclerosis patients with progressive multifocal leukoencephalopathy. Some clones are missing from TCRdb's copy, which holds only in-frame ones; the method was immunoSEQ multiplex PCR. The sample includes fewer than 35,000 clones, more than 85% of them seen just once. Here the sequenced sample was PBMCs, taken from a patient treated with natalizumab. The receptors were gathered from a human donor with progressive multifocal leukoencephalopathy. The CDR3 runs from the conserved cysteine through the conserved F or W. D genes are given only for firm matches. The size field is filled for only some rows; it gives once, few, many or a size class.

v_call,d_call,j_call,clone_size,cdr3_nt,cdr3_aa
TRBV4-3,-,TRBJ1-2,-,TGCGCCAGCAGCCAAGATGATTATGGCTACACCTTC,CASSQDDYGYTF
TRBV2,-,TRBJ2-7,-,TGTGCCGCCCAGTTAGTCCAAGAGCAGTACTTC,CAAQLVQEQYF
TRBV5-1,-,TRBJ2-7,-,TGCGCCAGCAGCTTGATCGCCCGGGGCTCCTACGAGCAGTACTTC,CASSLIARGSYEQYF
TRBV30,-,TRBJ2-1,-,TGTGCCTGGAGTGTTGGAGGGAGCTCCTACAATGAGCAGTTCTTC,CAWSVGGSSYNEQFF
TRBV10-3,-,TRBJ2-7,-,TGTGCCATCAGTGTAGAGGGGCAGAGCGAGCAGTACTTC,CAISVEGQSEQYF
TRBV5-1,-,TRBJ2-1,-,TGCGCCAGCAGCTTGGAATGGCAACAGGGTCTGTACAATGAGCAGTTCTTC,CASSLEWQQGLYNEQFF
TRBV5-4,TRBD1,TRBJ2-7,-,TGTGCCAGCAGCCTTGGGACAGGGGCCGCCGAGCAGTACTTC,CASSLGTGAAEQYF
TRBV7-2,TRBD1,TRBJ2-7,-,TGTGCCAGCAGCCCGACCCGGGGGATTCCGGGACAGGGGTTCTACGAGCAGTACTTC,CASSPTRGIPGQGFYEQYF
TRBV7-8,-,TRBJ2-7,-,TGTGCCAGCAGCTTAGTCCGGGACACCTCCTACGAGCAGTACTTC,CASSLVRDTSYEQYF
TRBV4-1,-,TRBJ1-6,-,TGCGCCAGCAGTAGAAACAGGGAGGATTCACCCCTCCACTTT,CASSRNREDSPLHF
TRBV10-3,-,TRBJ1-6,-,TGTGCCATCAGTCTCGGACAGTCCTATAATTCACCCCTCCACTTT,CAISLGQSYNSPLHF
TRBV7-6,-,TRBJ2-6,-,TGTGCCAGCAGCTTAGCCCGGGGGCTGGGGGCCAACGTCCTGACTTTC,CASSLARGLGANVLTF
TRBV27,-,TRBJ2-1,-,TGTGCCTGCAGTTATTTAGGTCGCGGGACCTCCTACAATGAGCAGTTCTTC,CACSYLGRGTSYNEQFF
TRBV6-1,TRBD2,TRBJ2-7,-,TGTGCCAGCAGTGGTGGACTAGCGGGAGCTATGAACGAGCAGTACTTC,CASSGGLAGAMNEQYF
TRBV29-1,-,TRBJ2-1,-,TGCAGCGTTGAAGATAAGCGGGCGAGCTCCTACAATGAGCAGTTCTTC,CSVEDKRASSYNEQFF
TRBV5-8,-,TRBJ2-7,-,TGTGCCAGCAGCTTGCAGGGTTTTATGAACGAGCAGTACTTC,CASSLQGFMNEQYF
TRBV6-4,TRBD2,TRBJ2-2,-,TGTGCCAGCAGCGTAGCGGGAGGAGGCACCGGGGAGCTGTTTTTT,CASSVAGGGTGELFF
TRBV7-2,TRBD2,TRBJ2-7,-,TGTGCCAGCAGCTTAGGTAGCGGGGCTTCCTACGAGCAGTACTTC,CASSLGSGASYEQYF
TRBV28,-,TRBJ1-2,-,TGTGCCAGCAGTTTAGTACCTCCACATTATGGCTACACCTTC,CASSLVPPHYGYTF
TRBV5-1,-,TRBJ2-7,-,TGCGCCAGCAGCTTGGGAGACACCTCCTACGAGCAGTACTTC,CASSLGDTSYEQYF
TRBV6-6,TRBD2,TRBJ2-7,-,TGTGCCAGCAACCCTAGCGGGGGGCCCTACGAGCAGTACTTC,CASNPSGGPYEQYF
TRBV30,TRBD2,TRBJ2-1,-,TGTGCCTGGAGTGGGGACGGACTAGCGGGAATTAGAAATGAGCAGTTCTTC,CAWSGDGLAGIRNEQFF
TRBV4-3,TRBD2,TRBJ2-2,-,TGCGCCAGCAGCCCCGGGGGACTAAGAGTCACCGGGGAGCTGTTTTTT,CASSPGGLRVTGELFF
TRBV5-6,-,TRBJ1-2,-,TGTGCCAGCAGCTTGGGGACAGCCTATGGCTACACCTTC,CASSLGTAYGYTF
TRBV7-2,-,TRBJ2-1,once,TGTGCCAGCAGCTTAGCCCCGACAGGCGTCCAGTTCTTC,CASSLAPTGVQFF
TRBV2,-,TRBJ1-3,-,TGTGCCAGCATGGAGGATTCTGGAAACACCATATATTTT,CASMEDSGNTIYF
TRBV9,TRBD1,TRBJ1-2,-,TGTGCCAGCAGCCCCTGGACAGGGGGCGCGAGTGGCTACACCTTC,CASSPWTGGASGYTF